The rows below give T cell receptor beta chains drawn from one sample of a study of beta chain features in type 1 diabetes. Libraries were prepared by immunoSEQ multiplex PCR; TCRdb keeps only in-frame clonotypes and omits some of them. The sample yields under 150,000 clones, 7.5% to 9.5% seen once. The sample comprised central memory CD4+ T cells from blood. Receptor source: a man aged 30-40 years with type 1 diabetes. The CDR3 runs from the conserved cysteine through the conserved F or W. The order of the fields is D gene, J gene, V gene, clone size, CDR3 protein. D genes are given only for firm matches. Size tells how often a clone was seen (once, few, many) or the class of an expanded clone, and some rows leave it out.

TRBD2,TRBJ2-3,TRBV2,few,CASNRLAGGTDTQYF
TRBD1,TRBJ1-6,TRBV5-4,.,CASSFQGAKNSPLHF
.,TRBJ2-7,TRBV6-6,.,CASSYSRGEGPYEQYF
TRBD1,TRBJ1-2,TRBV6-6,.,CASSRPGTGVRAGYTF
.,TRBJ2-3,TRBV4-3,.,CASSPGESTDTQYF
.,TRBJ2-1,TRBV18,few,CASSLLQDEQFF
.,TRBJ1-6,TRBV2,few,CASLLSQGISPLHF
TRBD1,TRBJ1-5,TRBV9,few,CASSGGQGDQPQHF
TRBD1,TRBJ1-5,TRBV6-6,few,CASARPGGHNQPQHF
.,TRBJ2-7,TRBV7-8,.,CASSRDTLYEQYF
.,TRBJ2-7,TRBV2,few,CASTRGAYEQYF
TRBD1,TRBJ1-6,TRBV4-2,.,CASSQGQGNSPLHF
.,TRBJ1-2,TRBV2,few,CASSETGRGGYTF
TRBD2,TRBJ2-3,TRBV30,few,CAWRVKLAGGPNTQYF
TRBD1,TRBJ2-2,TRBV27,few,CASSRDREAGELFF
.,TRBJ2-7,TRBV11-2,few,CASSTMWESYEQYF
TRBD1,TRBJ2-1,TRBV27,few,CASSLRGQGGNEQFF
.,TRBJ1-2,TRBV7-8,.,CASSADIFNYGYTF
TRBD2,TRBJ2-1,TRBV11-2,.,CASRGLAGAIWNEQFF
TRBD1,TRBJ1-2,TRBV6-6,.,CASRAGQVPGYTF
TRBD1,TRBJ1-1,TRBV7-3,.,CASGQGPNTEAFF
.,TRBJ1-5,TRBV27,few,CASSLGLQPQHF
.,TRBJ2-5,TRBV11-1,.,CASSSGETQYF
.,TRBJ2-5,TRBV30,few,CAWSLGASGLQETQYF
.,TRBJ2-7,TRBV6-6,.,CASSQGFYEQYF
TRBD1,TRBJ2-7,TRBV5-6,few,CASSPGQGGQYF
.,TRBJ2-7,TRBV14,many,CASSQNFEDEQYF
.,TRBJ1-6,TRBV4-3,.,CASSQSGGYTLHF
.,TRBJ2-1,TRBV15,.,CATSFATGYEQFF
.,TRBJ1-2,TRBV20-1,.,CSALTEYGYTF
TRBD2,TRBJ2-5,TRBV5-1,.,CASSLGTSGYQETQYF
TRBD2,TRBJ2-5,TRBV4-3,many,CASSRRRGGEETQYF
.,TRBJ2-7,TRBV11-2,few,CASSLDRGAYEQYF
TRBD2,TRBJ2-3,TRBV11-3,.,CASRSVPLRAGDLTDTQYF
TRBD1,TRBJ1-2,TRBV7-2,few,CASSLETGTGGYTF
TRBD1,TRBJ1-1,TRBV7-6,.,CASPYPGQSNTEAFF
.,TRBJ1-1,TRBV6-5,.,CASSLPGQNTEAFF
.,TRBJ1-4,TRBV5-1,.,CASSLFGGGNEKLFF
TRBD2,TRBJ2-1,TRBV28,.,CASRTPGLAQFF